The next 20 T cell receptor beta chains were all read from a single sample in a study of T-cell reconstitution after alpha-beta-depleted transplantation in children. Unique molecular identifiers were built into the TCRbeta library. Via MiXCR, TCRdb re-called the PCR reads, giving one row per CDR3 protein. Among hundreds of thousands of distinct CDR3 sequences, about 15% were seen once, and the ten largest hold around 0.96%. The sequencing here drew on PBMCs from the stem cell graft donor, taken from the stem cell graft. These receptors all come from a human donor who donated a stem cell graft to a child with acute myeloid leukemia.

The chain has TRBV24-1 and TRBJ1-5, with 8 bases aligning to TRBD1. V lost 3 bases to trimming and J lost 3 bases; unmatched junction nucleotides: 3. Germline V gene lookup returns CDR1 KGHDR and CDR2 SFDVKD. The CDR3 runs to 15 residues. The CDR3 region is CATSDGTGNNQPQHF. The CDR3 nucleotides read TGTGCCACCAGTGATGGGACAGGAAACAATCAGCCCCAGCATTTT.

The chain uses TRBV7-2 and TRBJ2-7, with 9 bases aligning to TRBD2. Unmatched junction bases numbered 3, after V lost 4 bases and J lost 2 bases. Per germline, CDR1 SGHTA and CDR2 FQGNSA. CDR3 size: 14 residues. As DNA, the CDR3 is TGTGCCAGCAGCTCGACTAGCGGCCCCTACGAGCAGTACTTC. It codes for CASSSTSGPYEQYF.

Ten or more counts support this clonotype. The chain carries TRBV6-1 and TRBJ2-3, with D tentatively TRBD2 (5 bases). This CDR3 region has 15 residues. Per germline, CDR1 MNHNS and CDR2 SASEGT. V dropped 5 bases and J dropped 2 bases, with 14 bases sitting between them. The CDR3 region has the DNA TGTGCCAGCAGTAGGACTCCCAACCCCACAGATACGCAGTATTTT. Translation: CASSRTPNPTDTQYF.

This clonotype was seen ten or more times. J is TRBJ1-1 and V is TRBV20-1; D gene ambiguous. V lost 2 bases and J lost 1, with 8 bases in between. Germline CDR1 and CDR2: DFQATT and SNEGSKA (reference sequence). The CDR3 spans 13 residues. The CDR3 protein is CSARTDTNTEAFF. The CDR3 DNA reads TGCAGTGCTAGAACCGACACGAACACTGAAGCTTTCTTT.

Only a few counts were recorded for this clonotype. J is TRBJ2-7 and V is TRBV5-1; 7 bases match TRBD1. J was trimmed by 2 bases and V by 0 bases; bases with no gene match: 8. Germline CDR1 is SGHRS and CDR2 is YFSETQ. The CDR3 runs 16 residues. Here the CDR3 reads CASSLAPDRAAYEQYF. The CDR3 DNA reads TGCGCCAGCAGCTTGGCTCCCGACAGGGCGGCCTACGAGCAGTACTTC.

There are many counts of this clonotype. This chain joins TRBV6-5 and TRBJ2-5, with TRBD1 identical over 9 bases. J gave up 5 bases and V 8 bases, and 6 bases lay outside the gene matches. The CDR3 loop spans 13 amino acids. The germline V gene has CDR1 MNHEY and CDR2 SVGAGI. CDR3 nucleotides: TGTGCCAGCGAAAGGGACAGGGACGAGACCCAGTACTTC. Translation: CASERDRDETQYF.

This clonotype was found a few times. J is TRBJ1-1 and V is TRBV20-1; 9 bases match TRBD1. The trim removed 4 bases at V and 1 base at J, leaving 4 bases unmatched. The CDR3 totals 14 residues. Germline lookup yields CDR1 DFQATT and CDR2 SNEGSKA (reference sequence). In DNA, the CDR3 is TGCAGTGCTATAGGACAGGGGAGGAACACTGAAGCTTTCTTT. Translated: CSAIGQGRNTEAFF.

This rearrangement joins TRBV7-2 to TRBJ2-4, with 12 nucleotides matching TRBD1. Germline V gives CDR1 SGHTA, CDR2 FQGNSA. V gave up 3 bases and J gave up 8 bases; unmatched junction bases: 8. This CDR3 is 16 amino acids long. Here the CDR3 reads CASSFTGTGGFDIQYF. CDR3 in DNA: TGTGCCAGCAGCTTTACCGGGACAGGGGGCTTTGACATTCAGTACTTC.

The chain combines TRBV13 with TRBJ2-7, with 9 bases fitting TRBD2. V was pared by 8 bases and J by 1 base, with 9 bases of the junction left unmatched. CDR3 size: 15 residues. Germline V gene data show CDR1 as PRHDT and CDR2 as FYEKMQ (reference sequence). This CDR3 is CASEKSSGGSYEQYF. CDR3 bases: TGTGCCAGCGAGAAATCAAGCGGGGGGTCCTACGAGCAGTACTTC.

Ten or more counts support this clonotype. This chain uses TRBV5-6 with TRBJ2-1, with TRBD2 identical over 8 bases. Germline CDR1 and CDR2: SGHDT and YYEEEE. V trimming: 0 bases; J trimming: 10 bases; junction bases outside the gene matches: 9. The CDR3 is 15 residues long. The CDR3 nucleotides are TGTGCCAGCAGCTTGGGTTCCGGGGGGGCAAGGGAGCAGTTCTTC. It codes for CASSLGSGGAREQFF.

The genes are TRBV15 and TRBJ2-5, with TRBD1 as a possible D gene (6 bases). The germline gives CDR1 LNHNV, CDR2 YYDKDF (reference sequence). This CDR3 contains 15 residues. V dropped 0 bases and J dropped 4 bases, with 12 bases sitting between them. The DNA of the CDR3 is TGTGCCACCAGCAGAGATCTTGGGGGCGCAGAGACCCAGTACTTC. Encoded protein: CATSRDLGGAETQYF.

This clonotype was seen many times. The chain combines TRBV13 with TRBJ1-1; D unclear. Germline lookup yields CDR1 PRHDT and CDR2 FYEKMQ (reference sequence). The CDR3 spans 13 residues. V lost 10 bases and J 4 bases, leaving 16 bases between the germline ends. The CDR3 reads CAIGLFGSTEAFF. The CDR3 bases are TGTGCCATAGGGTTGTTTGGGTCCACTGAAGCTTTCTTT.

The gene calls are TRBV18 and TRBJ1-2; D possibly corresponds to TRBD1 (6 bases). Trimming cost V 2 bases and J 4 bases, with 11 bases left between them. CDR1 and CDR2 from the germline V gene are KGHSH and LQKENI. The CDR3 sequence is 14 residues long. The CDR3 reads CASSPEDSPYGYTF. The DNA of the CDR3 is TGTGCCAGCTCACCAGAGGACAGCCCCTATGGCTACACCTTC.

The genes are TRBV4-2 and TRBJ2-1, with D perhaps TRBD2 (7 bases). The V gene lost 4 bases and the J gene lost 3 bases, with 16 bases spanning the gap. Germline V CDR1 and CDR2: LGHNA, YNFKEQ. The CDR3 extends over 16 amino acids. Here the CDR3 reads CASSPRRGGNYNEQFF. As DNA, the CDR3 is TGTGCCAGCAGCCCAAGGAGGGGGGGTAACTACAATGAGCAGTTCTTC.

This clonotype was recorded many times. V gene TRBV29-1 combines with J gene TRBJ1-2; TRBD1 is a possible D gene (6 bases). In germline, CDR1 is SQVTM, CDR2 ANQGSEA. CDR3 size: 12 residues. V lost 4 bases, J lost 7 bases, and 13 bases lay in between. CDR3: CSVVGQGLGYTF. The CDR3 nucleotides read TGCAGCGTTGTGGGCCAGGGGCTTGGCTACACCTTC. Variable domain in full (rest from reference TRBV29-1 and TRBJ1-2): SAVISQKPSRDICQRGTSLTIQCQVDSQVTMMFWYRQQPGQSLTLIATANQGSEATYESGFVIDKFPISRPNLTFSTLTVSNMSPEDSSIYLCSVVGQGLGYTFGSGTRLTVV.

Only a few counts were recorded for this clonotype. The chain links TRBV20-1 to TRBJ1-4; no clear D gene. V was clipped by 0 bases and J by 3 bases, with 11 bases between them. Germline V gives CDR1 DFQATT, CDR2 SNEGSKA (reference sequence). The CDR3 contains 15 residues. This CDR3 is CSARDMRVSNEKLFF. In DNA form, the CDR3 reads TGCAGTGCTAGAGATATGAGGGTCTCTAATGAAAAACTGTTTTTT.

This clonotype was recorded many times. The chain has TRBV5-1 and TRBJ1-2; a possible D gene is TRBD1 (6 bases). The CDR3 extends over 13 amino acids. V lost 4 bases and J lost 6, with 13 bases in between. CDR1 is SGHRS, CDR2 YFSETQ, per germline. CDR3 residues: CASSPAGVNGYTF. In DNA form, the CDR3 reads TGCGCCAGCAGCCCCGCAGGGGTGAATGGCTACACCTTC.

Regarding this clonotype: With a much larger clone just one base away, this may be a read error. This sequence joins TRBV24-1 and TRBJ2-1, with 8 bases lining up with TRBD1. Germline V CDR1 and CDR2: KGHDR, SFDVKD. The CDR3 length is 14 residues. CDR3 sequence reads: CATGRQGAYDEQFF. CDR3 coding DNA: TGTGCCACAGGGCGGCAGGGGGCCTACGATGAGCAGTTCTTC.

The chain links TRBV28 to TRBJ2-7, with D possibly TRBD1 on 6 matching bases. This CDR3 is 15 amino acids long. Germline V gene lookup returns CDR1 MDHEN and CDR2 SYDVKM. The ends were cut back, 5 bases at V and 6 bases at J, with 20 bases in the middle. The CDR3 nucleotides read TGTGCCAGCAGTATGATGGACAGACCCGAGGGCGAGCAGTACGTC. This encodes CASSMMDRPEGEQYV.

This clonotype was seen more than once but under ten times. The V call is TRBV7-2, the J call TRBJ1-2; no firm D call. The CDR3 sequence is 15 residues long. Germline V lookup: CDR1 SGHTA, CDR2 FQGNSA. With 0 bases removed from V and 4 bases from J, the gap between germline ends came to 12 bases. As DNA, the CDR3 is TGTGCCAGCAGCTTAGCAACCGGTCCTACCTATGGCTACACCTTC. Its protein is CASSLATGPTYGYTF.